Listed below are T cell receptor beta chains from one sample, sequenced in a study of blood T cell repertoires in COVID-19. Data came from immunoSEQ multiplex PCR; TCRdb stores just in-frame clones and leaves some out. The sample includes a few hundred thousand clones, more than 75% of them seen just once. The source material was peripheral blood. The receptor source for this set is a woman aged 50 to 60 with acute or convalescent COVID-19. The CDR3 runs from the conserved cysteine through the conserved F or W. The D gene is left open where the match is weak. Clone size is given for some rows only: seen once, a few or many times, or a class if the clone is expanded.

v_call	j_call	d_call	clone_size	cdr3_nt	cdr3_aa
TRBV5-1	TRBJ2-7	TRBD2	-	TGCGCCAGCAGCTCAAACCCCCTACCGGGAGGGAGTGAGGAGCAGTACTTC	CASSSNPLPGGSEEQYF
TRBV28	TRBJ1-1	TRBD1	once	TGTGCCACCACTACAGGGGGCACTGAAGCTTTCTTT	CATTTGGTEAFF
TRBV11-1	TRBJ2-7	-	-	TGTGCCAGCGGAGAGACACCGACAGAAACCGAGCAGTACTTC	CASGETPTETEQYF
TRBV6-4	TRBJ2-7	-	-	TGTGCCAGCAACGATGCGACAGCCTGTGTTCAGGGTTATAGCTCCTACGAGCAGTACTTC	CASNDATACVQGYSSYEQYF
TRBV28	TRBJ2-7	TRBD1	-	TGTGCCAGCAGTTCGCCACAGGGGAAAAGCTCCTACGAGCAGTACTTC	CASSSPQGKSSYEQYF
TRBV11-1	TRBJ2-7	TRBD1	-	TGTGCCAGCAGCTTAGCGCTCGGACAGGGCACCTACGAGCAGTACTTC	CASSLALGQGTYEQYF
TRBV14	TRBJ2-3	TRBD2	-	TGTGCCAGCAGCCTTGTACTAGCGGGAAACACGGGGACGCAGTATTTT	CASSLVLAGNTGTQYF
TRBV7-9	TRBJ2-7	TRBD1	-	TGCGCCAGCAGCGAGACAGGGGATTGGACCTACGAGCAGTACTTC	CASSETGDWTYEQYF
TRBV21-1	TRBJ2-1	-	-	TGTGCCAGCATCTTACCGGGACTAGCGGGCTACAATGAGCAGTTCTTC	CASILPGLAGYNEQFF
TRBV5-1	TRBJ2-5	TRBD2	once	TGCGCCAGCAGCCCAGGAACGGGACTACTAGAGACCCAGTACTTC	CASSPGTGLLETQYF
TRBV7-9	TRBJ1-6	-	-	TGTGCCAGCAGCTTAAGGCGCCGTTTTAGGGGAAATAATTCACCCCTCCACTTT	CASSLRRRFRGNNSPLHF
TRBV19	TRBJ1-1	-	-	TGTGCCAGTAGTCTCCTGAGAGGGGGAGACACTGAAGCTTTCTTT	CASSLLRGGDTEAFF
TRBV4-3	TRBJ2-3	TRBD2	-	TGCGCCAGCAGCCCGGGGACTAGCGTGGCAGATACGCAGTATTTT	CASSPGTSVADTQYF
TRBV3-1/TRBV3-2	TRBJ2-4	-	-	TGTGCCAGCAGCCGGGCGGGACTAGCCAAAAACATTCAGTACTTC	CASSRAGLAKNIQYF
TRBV5-1	TRBJ1-3	-	-	TGCGCCAGCAGCTTGGGGGACATGGTAGCTGGAAACACCATATATTTT	CASSLGDMVAGNTIYF
TRBV11-3	TRBJ1-1	-	-	TGTGCCAGCAGCTTAGATCAGGGATCTGAAGCTTTCTTT	CASSLDQGSEAFF
TRBV18	TRBJ2-6	-	-	TGTGCCAGCTCACCCGCCTGGAGGGCGACTGGGGCCAACGTCCTGACTTTC	CASSPAWRATGANVLTF
TRBV27	TRBJ1-5	-	-	TGTGCCAGCAGCCCTCGCGGGGTTTCGTTCGATCAGCCCCAGCATTTT	CASSPRGVSFDQPQHF
TRBV27	TRBJ2-4	-	-	TGTGCCAGCAGTTTATCTAGGGGTAAGGAGAACATTCAGTACTTC	CASSLSRGKENIQYF
TRBV3-1/TRBV3-2	TRBJ1-2	-	-	TGTGCCAGCAGCCAAGCGCGGGGAAACTATGGCTACACCTTC	CASSQARGNYGYTF
TRBV28	TRBJ1-5	-	few	TGTGCCAGCAGTTTGGGCGAGGCAGGGTCAAATCAGCCCCAGCATTTT	CASSLGEAGSNQPQHF
TRBV5-4	TRBJ2-7	TRBD2	-	TGTGCCAGCAGTCGTCGGAATGGGACTAGCGAGCAGTACTTC	CASSRRNGTSEQYF